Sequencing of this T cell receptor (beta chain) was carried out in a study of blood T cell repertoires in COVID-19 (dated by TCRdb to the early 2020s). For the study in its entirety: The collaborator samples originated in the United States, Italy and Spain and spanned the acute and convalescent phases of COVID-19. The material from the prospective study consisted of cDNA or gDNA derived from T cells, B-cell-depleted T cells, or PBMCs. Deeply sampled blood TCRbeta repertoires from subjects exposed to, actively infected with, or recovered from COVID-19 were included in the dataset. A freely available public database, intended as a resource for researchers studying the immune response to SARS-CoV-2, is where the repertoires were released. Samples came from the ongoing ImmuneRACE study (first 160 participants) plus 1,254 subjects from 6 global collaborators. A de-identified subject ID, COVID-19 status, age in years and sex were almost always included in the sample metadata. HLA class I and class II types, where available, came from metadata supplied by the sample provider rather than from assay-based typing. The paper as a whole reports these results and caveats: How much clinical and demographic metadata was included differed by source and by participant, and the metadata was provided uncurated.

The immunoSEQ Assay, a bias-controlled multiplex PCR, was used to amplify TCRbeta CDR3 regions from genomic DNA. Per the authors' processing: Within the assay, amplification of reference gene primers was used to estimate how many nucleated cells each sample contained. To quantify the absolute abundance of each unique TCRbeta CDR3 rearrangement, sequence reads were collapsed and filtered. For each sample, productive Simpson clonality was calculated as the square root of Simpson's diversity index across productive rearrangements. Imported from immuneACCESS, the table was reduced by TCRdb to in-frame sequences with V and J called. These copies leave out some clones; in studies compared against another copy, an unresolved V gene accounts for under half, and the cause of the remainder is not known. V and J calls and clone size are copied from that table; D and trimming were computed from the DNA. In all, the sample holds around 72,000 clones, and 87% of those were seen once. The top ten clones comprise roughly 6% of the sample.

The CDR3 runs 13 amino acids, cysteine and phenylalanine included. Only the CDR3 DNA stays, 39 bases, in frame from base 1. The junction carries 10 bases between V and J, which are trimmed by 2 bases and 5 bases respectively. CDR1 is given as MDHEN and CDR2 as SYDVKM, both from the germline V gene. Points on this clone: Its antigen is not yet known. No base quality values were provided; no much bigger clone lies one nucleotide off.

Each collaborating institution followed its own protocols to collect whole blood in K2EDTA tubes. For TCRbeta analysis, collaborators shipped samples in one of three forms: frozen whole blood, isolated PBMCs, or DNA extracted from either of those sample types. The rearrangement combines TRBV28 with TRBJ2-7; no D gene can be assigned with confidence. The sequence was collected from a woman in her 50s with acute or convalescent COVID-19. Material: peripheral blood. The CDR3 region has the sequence CASSLGSLDEQYF. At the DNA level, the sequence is TGTGCCAGCAGTTTAGGCAGTTTGGACGAGCAGTACTTC.